This T cell receptor beta chain was captured by sequencing in a study of T cells in tuberculosis. Study details: A South African cohort included IGRA-negative adolescents, latently infected IGRA-positive adolescents and adults with active tuberculosis. Broader study findings: Smaller alpha distances in active tuberculosis partly reflected shorter CDR3-alpha lengths. Selection depended on which cryopreserved specimens were available.

Produced via immunoSEQ multiplex PCR; TCRdb's table is partial and in-frame only. The sample holds fewer than 55,000 clones, about 95% seen once. Worth noting for this clone: The antigen is unknown.

Sequencing was done on a sample of PBMCs. The sequence came from a donor aged 10-35 years with latent tuberculosis or without tuberculosis infection.

The CDR3 DNA reads TGTGCCAGCAGCCATGGCAGTTCCTACGAGCAGTACTTC. It specifies CASSHGSSYEQYF. V usage is TRBV5-5 and J usage is TRBJ2-7; D gene uncertain. Between the trimmed V and J ends, which lost 4 bases and 1 base, there was a span of 9 bases. The germline V gene encodes CDR1 SGHKS and CDR2 YYEKEE (reference sequence). This CDR3 contains 13 residues.